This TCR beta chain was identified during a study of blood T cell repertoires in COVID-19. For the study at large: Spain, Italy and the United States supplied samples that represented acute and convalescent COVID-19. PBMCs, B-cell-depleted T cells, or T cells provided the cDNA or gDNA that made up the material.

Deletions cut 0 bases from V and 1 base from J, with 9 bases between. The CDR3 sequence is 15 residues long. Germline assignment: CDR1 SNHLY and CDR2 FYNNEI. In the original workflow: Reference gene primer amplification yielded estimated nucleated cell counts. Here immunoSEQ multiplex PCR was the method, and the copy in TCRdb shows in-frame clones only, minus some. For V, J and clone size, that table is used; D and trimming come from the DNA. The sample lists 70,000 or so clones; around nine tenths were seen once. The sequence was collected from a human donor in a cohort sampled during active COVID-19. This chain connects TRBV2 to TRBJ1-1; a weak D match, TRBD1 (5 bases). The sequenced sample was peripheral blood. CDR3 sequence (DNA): TGTGCCAGCAGTGAAGCCAGGCAGGGGAACACTGAAGCTTTCTTT. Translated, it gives CASSEARQGNTEAFF. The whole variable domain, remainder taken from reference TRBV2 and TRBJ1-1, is EPEVTQTPSHQVTQMGQEVILRCVPISNHLYFYWYRQILGQKVEFLVSFYNNEISEKSEIFDDQFSVERPDGSNFTLKIRSTKLEDSAMYFCASSEARQGNTEAFFGQGTRLTVV.